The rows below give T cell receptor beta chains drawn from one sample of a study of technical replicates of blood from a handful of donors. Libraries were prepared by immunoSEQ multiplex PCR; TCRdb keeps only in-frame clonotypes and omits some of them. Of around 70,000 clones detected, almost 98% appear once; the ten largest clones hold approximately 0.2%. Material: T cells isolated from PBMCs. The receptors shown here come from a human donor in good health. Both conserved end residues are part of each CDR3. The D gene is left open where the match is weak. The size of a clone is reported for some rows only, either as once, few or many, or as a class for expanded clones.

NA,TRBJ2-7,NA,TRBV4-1,TGCGCCAGCAGCCAAATTCAGGTGGTAACCGGGGAGAACCTCTACGAGCAGTACTTC,CASSQIQVVTGENLYEQYF
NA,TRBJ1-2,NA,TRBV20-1,TGCAGTGCCCGTATGGGGCTTGGCTACACCTTC,CSARMGLGYTF
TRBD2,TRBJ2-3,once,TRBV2,TGTGCCAGCAGTGACAGCGGGAGGACGTCAGATACGCAGTATTTT,CASSDSGRTSDTQYF
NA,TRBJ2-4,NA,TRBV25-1,TGTGCCGGCGGGCGGCGTCTAGCCAAAAACATTCAGTACTTC,CAGGRRLAKNIQYF
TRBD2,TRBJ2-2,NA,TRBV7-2,TGTGCCAGCAGCTTCTTAGCGGGGGGCCCCACCGGGGAGCTGTTTTTT,CASSFLAGGPTGELFF
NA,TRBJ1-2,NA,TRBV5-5,TGTGCCAGCAGCTTGTACGCTACAACCGGAGGGATATATGGCTACACCTTC,CASSLYATTGGIYGYTF
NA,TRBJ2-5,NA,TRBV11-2,TGTGCCAGCAGCTTAGGACTCCAAGAGACCCAGTACTTC,CASSLGLQETQYF
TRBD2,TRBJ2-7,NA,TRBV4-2,TGTGCCAGCAGCCCCCGGGGAGGGGTCTCCTACGAGCAGTACTTC,CASSPRGGVSYEQYF
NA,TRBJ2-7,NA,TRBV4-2,TGTGCCAGCAGCCAAGGGCAGACCTACGAGCAGTACTTC,CASSQGQTYEQYF
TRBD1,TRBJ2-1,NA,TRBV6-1,TGTGCCGGTTGGACAGGACCAAAAAATGAGCAGTTCTTC,CAGWTGPKNEQFF
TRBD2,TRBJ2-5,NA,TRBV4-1,TGCGCCAGCAGCCAAGCAGATAGCGGGGATACCCAGTACTTC,CASSQADSGDTQYF
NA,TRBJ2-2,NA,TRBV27,TGTGCCAGCAGTTTTTATGGAGGGCCAACCGAGGAACTGTTTTTT,CASSFYGGPTEELFF
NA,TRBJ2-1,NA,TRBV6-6,TGTGCCAGCAGTCCACAGACCTCCTACAATGAGCAGTTCTTC,CASSPQTSYNEQFF
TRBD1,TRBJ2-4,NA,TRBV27,TGTGCCAGTCGCCGGGACAGGCAGCCTTGGGACCTTAAAAACATTCAGTACTTC,CASRRDRQPWDLKNIQYF
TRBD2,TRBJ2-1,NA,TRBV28,TGTGCCAGCGCCCTCTCCCCGGGACTAGCGTACAATGAGCAGTTCTTC,CASALSPGLAYNEQFF
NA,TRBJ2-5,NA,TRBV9,TGTGCCAGCAGCGTAGGAGGTTTGGGTGGACTCCAAGAGACCCAGTACTTC,CASSVGGLGGLQETQYF
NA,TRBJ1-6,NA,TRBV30,TGTGCCTGGACCGGGACCCACGGGAGCTCCTATAATTCACCCCTCCACTTT,CAWTGTHGSSYNSPLHF
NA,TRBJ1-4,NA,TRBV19,TGTGCCAGTAGTATTGTGGCCCTCCCCGTAGAAAAACTGTTTTTT,CASSIVALPVEKLFF
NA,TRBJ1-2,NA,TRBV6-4,TGTGCCAGCAGTGAAACGGGATGGGGGGGCGGCTACACCTTC,CASSETGWGGGYTF
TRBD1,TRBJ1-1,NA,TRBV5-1,TGCGCCAGCAGTTGGGACAGGCCGAACACTGAAGCTTTCTTT,CASSWDRPNTEAFF
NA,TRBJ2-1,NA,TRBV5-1,TGCGCCAGCAGACGTCCGACCGGGGATCGCAATGAGCAGTTCTTC,CASRRPTGDRNEQFF
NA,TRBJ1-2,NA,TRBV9,TGTGCCAGCAGGGGATCGGGGGGCTTTGGCTACACCTTC,CASRGSGGFGYTF
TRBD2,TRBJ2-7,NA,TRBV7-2,TGTGCCAGCAGCTTACGGGCGGGGGACTCCTACGAGCAGTACTTC,CASSLRAGDSYEQYF
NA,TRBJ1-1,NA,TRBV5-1,TGCGCCAGCAGCCTCGGAGACACTGAAGCTTTCTTT,CASSLGDTEAFF
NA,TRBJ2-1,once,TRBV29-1,TGCAGCGTTGTGCGGCAGGGGTTCGACAATGAGCAGTTCTTC,CSVVRQGFDNEQFF
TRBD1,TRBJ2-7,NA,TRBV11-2,TGTGCCAGCAGCCCCACCAGGGACAGCACCTACGAGCAGTACTTC,CASSPTRDSTYEQYF
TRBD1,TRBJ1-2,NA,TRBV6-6,TGTGCCAGCAGAATGGGACAGGGTTCCCATGGCTACACCTTC,CASRMGQGSHGYTF
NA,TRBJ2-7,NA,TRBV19,TGTGCCAGTAGCAGGGACTTCTCCTACGAGCAGTACTTC,CASSRDFSYEQYF
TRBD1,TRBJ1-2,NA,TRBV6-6,TGTGCCAGCAGTTACTCAAACCCCGGGACAGTTTATGGCTACACCTTC,CASSYSNPGTVYGYTF
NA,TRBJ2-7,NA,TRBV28,TGTGCCAGCAGTTCCTTCTCGGGAGTTAGAGGGTACGAGCAGTACTTC,CASSSFSGVRGYEQYF
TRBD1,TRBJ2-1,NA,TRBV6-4,TGTGCCAGCAGCTTCACCGGGACAGGGCTCCATGAGCAGTTCTTC,CASSFTGTGLHEQFF
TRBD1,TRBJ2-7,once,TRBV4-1,TGCGCCAGCAGCCAACACCACCGGGACAGTCTCTACGAGCAGTACTTC,CASSQHHRDSLYEQYF
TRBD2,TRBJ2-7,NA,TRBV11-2,TGTGCCAGCAGCTTAGAGCTAGCGGGAAGGGACGAGCAGTACTTC,CASSLELAGRDEQYF
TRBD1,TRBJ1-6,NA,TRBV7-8,TGTGCCAGCAGCTTAGGAGGGACAGGGGCGATCCCCCTCCACTTT,CASSLGGTGAIPLHF
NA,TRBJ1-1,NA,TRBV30,TGTGCCTGGAGTGTGTCTCCCCCGGACACTGAAGCTTTCTTT,CAWSVSPPDTEAFF
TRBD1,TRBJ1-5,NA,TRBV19,TGTGCCAGTACCCGGGACAGTGCTTGGGATAGCAATCAGCCCCAGCATTTT,CASTRDSAWDSNQPQHF
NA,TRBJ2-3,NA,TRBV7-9,TGTGCCAGCAGCTTATCCTTTGGTGGAGCAACAGATACGCAGTATTTT,CASSLSFGGATDTQYF
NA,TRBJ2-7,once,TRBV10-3,TGTGCCACCATTGATGCAGAATCGTCCTACGAGCAGTACTTC,CATIDAESSYEQYF
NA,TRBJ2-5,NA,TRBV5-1,TGCGCCAGCAGAACCGGCGGTAGTTTCGAGACCCAGTACTTC,CASRTGGSFETQYF
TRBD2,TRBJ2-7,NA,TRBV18,TGTGCCAGCTCACCACAGGGAGGGTCCTCCTACGAGCAGTACTTC,CASSPQGGSSYEQYF
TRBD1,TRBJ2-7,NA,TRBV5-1,TGCGCCAGCAGCTTGGGGACAGGGGCCGAGCAGTACTTC,CASSLGTGAEQYF
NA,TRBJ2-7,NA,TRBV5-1,TGCGCCAGCAGCTTGGGACAGAGAGATTACGAGCAGTACTTC,CASSLGQRDYEQYF